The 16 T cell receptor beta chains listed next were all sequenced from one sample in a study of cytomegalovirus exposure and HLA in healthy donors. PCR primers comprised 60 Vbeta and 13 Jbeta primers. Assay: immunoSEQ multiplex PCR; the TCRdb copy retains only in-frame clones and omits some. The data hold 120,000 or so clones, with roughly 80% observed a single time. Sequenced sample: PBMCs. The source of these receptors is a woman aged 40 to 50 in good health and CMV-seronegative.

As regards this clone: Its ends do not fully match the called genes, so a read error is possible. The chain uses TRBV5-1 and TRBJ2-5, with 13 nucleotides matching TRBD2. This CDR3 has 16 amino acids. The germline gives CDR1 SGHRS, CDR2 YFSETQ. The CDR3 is CASSLGLAGVREAQYF. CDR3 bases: TGCGCCAGCAGCTTAGGACTAGCGGGAGTTCGAGAGGCCCAGTACTTC.

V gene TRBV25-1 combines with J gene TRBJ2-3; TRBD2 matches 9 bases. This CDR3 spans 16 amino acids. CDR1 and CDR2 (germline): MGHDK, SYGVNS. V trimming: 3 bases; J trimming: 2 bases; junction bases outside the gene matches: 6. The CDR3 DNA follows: TGTGCCAGCAGTGATCCGAGACTAGCGGCCACAGATACGCAGTATTTT. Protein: CASSDPRLAATDTQYF.

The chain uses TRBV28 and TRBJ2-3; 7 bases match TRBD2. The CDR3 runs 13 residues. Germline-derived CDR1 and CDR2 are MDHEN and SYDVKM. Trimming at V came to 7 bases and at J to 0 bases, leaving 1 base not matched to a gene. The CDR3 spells CASMGGSTDTQYF. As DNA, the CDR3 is TGTGCCAGCATGGGAGGGAGCACAGATACGCAGTATTTT.

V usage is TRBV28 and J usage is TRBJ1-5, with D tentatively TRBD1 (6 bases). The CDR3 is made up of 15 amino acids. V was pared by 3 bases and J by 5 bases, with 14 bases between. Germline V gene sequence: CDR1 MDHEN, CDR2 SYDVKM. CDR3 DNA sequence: TGTGCCAGCAGTTTTTTAGGACAGACCTATCAGCCCCAGCATTTT. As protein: CASSFLGQTYQPQHF. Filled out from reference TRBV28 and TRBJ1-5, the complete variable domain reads DVKVTQSSRYLVKRTGEKVFLECVQDMDHENMFWYRQDPGLGLRLIYFSYDVKMKEKGDIPEGYSVSREKKERFSLILESASTNQTSMYLCASSFLGQTYQPQHFGDGTRLSIL.

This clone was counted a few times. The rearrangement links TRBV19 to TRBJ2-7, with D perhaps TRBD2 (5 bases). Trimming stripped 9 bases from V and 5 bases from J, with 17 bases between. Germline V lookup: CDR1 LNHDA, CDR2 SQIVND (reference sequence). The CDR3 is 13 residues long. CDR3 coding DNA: TGTGCCAGCGGGGAGTTAGGAGGTCACGAGCAGTACTTC. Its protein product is CASGELGGHEQYF.

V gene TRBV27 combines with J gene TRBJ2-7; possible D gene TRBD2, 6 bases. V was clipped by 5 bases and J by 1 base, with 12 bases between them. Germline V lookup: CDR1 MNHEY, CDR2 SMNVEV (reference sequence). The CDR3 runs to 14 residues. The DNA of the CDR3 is TGTGCCAGCAGTACGGGACTGCAATCCTACGAGCAGTACTTC. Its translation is CASSTGLQSYEQYF.

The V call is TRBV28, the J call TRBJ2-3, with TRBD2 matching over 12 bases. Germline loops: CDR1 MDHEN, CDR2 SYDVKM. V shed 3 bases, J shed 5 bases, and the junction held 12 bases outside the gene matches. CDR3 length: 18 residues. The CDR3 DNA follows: TGTGCCAGCAGTTTCCCCCGACTAGCGGGAGTGGTAGGAGATACGCAGTATTTT. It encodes CASSFPRLAGVVGDTQYF. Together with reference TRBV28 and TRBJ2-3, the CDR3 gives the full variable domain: DVKVTQSSRYLVKRTGEKVFLECVQDMDHENMFWYRQDPGLGLRLIYFSYDVKMKEKGDIPEGYSVSREKKERFSLILESASTNQTSMYLCASSFPRLAGVVGDTQYFGPGTRLTVL.

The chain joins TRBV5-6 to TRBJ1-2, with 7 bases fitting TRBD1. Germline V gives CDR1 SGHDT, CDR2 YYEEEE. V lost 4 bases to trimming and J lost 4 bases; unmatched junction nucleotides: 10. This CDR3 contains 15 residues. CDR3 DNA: TGTGCCAGCAGCCTCGGGGTAGGGGGCCCCTATGGCTACACCTTC. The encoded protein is CASSLGVGGPYGYTF.

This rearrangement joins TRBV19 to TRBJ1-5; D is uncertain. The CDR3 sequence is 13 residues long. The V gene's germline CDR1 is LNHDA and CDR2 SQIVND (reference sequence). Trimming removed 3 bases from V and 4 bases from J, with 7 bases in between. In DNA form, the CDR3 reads TGTGCCAGTAGTATTCCGGGTAATCAGCCCCAGCATTTT. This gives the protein CASSIPGNQPQHF.

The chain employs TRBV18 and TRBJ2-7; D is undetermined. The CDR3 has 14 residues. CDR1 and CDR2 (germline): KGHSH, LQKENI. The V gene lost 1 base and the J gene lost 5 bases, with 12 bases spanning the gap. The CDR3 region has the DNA TGTGCCAGCTCACCACTCGTCGGTCCTCACGAGCAGTACTTC. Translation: CASSPLVGPHEQYF. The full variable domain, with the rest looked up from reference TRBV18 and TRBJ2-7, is NAGVMQNPRHLVRRRGQEARLRCSPMKGHSHVYWYRQLPEEGLKFMVYLQKENIIDESGMPKERFSAEFPKEGPSILRIQQVVRGDSAAYFCASSPLVGPHEQYFGPGTRLTVT.

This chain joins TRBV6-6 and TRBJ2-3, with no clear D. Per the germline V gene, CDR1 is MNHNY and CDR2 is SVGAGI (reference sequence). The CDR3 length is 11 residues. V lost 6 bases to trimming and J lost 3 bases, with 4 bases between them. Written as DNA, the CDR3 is TGTGCCAGCAGCCCGACAGATACGCAGTATTTT. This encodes CASSPTDTQYF.

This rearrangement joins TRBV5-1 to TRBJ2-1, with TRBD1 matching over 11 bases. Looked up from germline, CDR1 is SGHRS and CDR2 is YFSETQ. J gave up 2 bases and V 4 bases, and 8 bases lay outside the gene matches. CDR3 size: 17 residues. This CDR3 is CASSPLWTGGTYNEQFF. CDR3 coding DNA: TGCGCCAGCAGCCCGCTCTGGACAGGGGGCACCTACAATGAGCAGTTCTTC.

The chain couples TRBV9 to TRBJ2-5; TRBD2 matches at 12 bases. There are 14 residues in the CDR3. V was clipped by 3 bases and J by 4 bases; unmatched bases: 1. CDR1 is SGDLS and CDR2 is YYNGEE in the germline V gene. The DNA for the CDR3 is TGTGCCAGCAGCGAGGGACTAGCGGGAGAGACCCAGTACTTC. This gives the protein CASSEGLAGETQYF.

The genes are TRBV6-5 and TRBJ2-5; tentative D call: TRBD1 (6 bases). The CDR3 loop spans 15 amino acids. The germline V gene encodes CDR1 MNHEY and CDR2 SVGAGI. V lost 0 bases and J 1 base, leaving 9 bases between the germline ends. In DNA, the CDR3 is TGTGCCAGCAGTTACTCGGGACACTTCCAAGAGACCCAGTACTTC. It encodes CASSYSGHFQETQYF.

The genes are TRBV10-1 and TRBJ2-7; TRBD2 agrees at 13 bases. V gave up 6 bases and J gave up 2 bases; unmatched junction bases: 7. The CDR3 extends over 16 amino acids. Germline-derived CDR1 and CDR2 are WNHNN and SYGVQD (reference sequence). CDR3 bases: TGCGCCAGCAGCCCGGGACTAGCGGGACCTCCCTACGAGCAGTACTTC. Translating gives CASSPGLAGPPYEQYF.

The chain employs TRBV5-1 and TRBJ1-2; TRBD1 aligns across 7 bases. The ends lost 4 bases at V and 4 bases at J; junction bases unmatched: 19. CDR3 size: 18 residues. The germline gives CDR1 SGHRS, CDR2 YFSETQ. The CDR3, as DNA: TGCGCCAGCAGCCGCGCTTCAACCGGGACAGACCTATTCTATGGCTACACCTTC. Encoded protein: CASSRASTGTDLFYGYTF.